This entry concerns a single T cell receptor (beta chain). Antigen specificity is unknown. The data were obtained in a study of CD8 T cells in Susac syndrome. An input of 0.5 to 1 ug of RNA was subjected to reverse transcription using random hexamers. TCRdb redid the calling of the immunoSEQ multiplex PCR reads with MiXCR, one entry per CDR3 protein. Among 160,000 or so distinct CDR3 sequences listed, around 95% were seen once. Study findings and constraints: The study conceded that its TCR sequencing and HLA analysis involved relatively few individuals.

The CDR3 length is 17 residues. Between the trimmed V and J ends, which lost 4 bases and 8 bases, there was a span of 24 bases. CDR1 and CDR2 (germline): PRHDT, FYEKMQ (reference sequence). Sequencing of TCR beta was carried out in blood CD8+ and CD4+ T cells. The sequence came from a human donor with multiple sclerosis. The sequenced sample consisted of CD8+ T cells from PBMCs. The V gene is TRBV13, the J gene TRBJ2-1; possibly TRBD2 for D (7 bases). The CDR3 nucleotides are TGTGCCAGCAGCTGGGGGCTAGCGGTTGGGGCTCGGGATGAGCAGTTCTTC. As protein: CASSWGLAVGARDEQFF.